A single sample is the source of the 10 T cell receptor beta chains below, sequenced in a study of OX40 agonist ivuxolimab in advanced cancers. Produced via immunoSEQ multiplex PCR; TCRdb's table is partial and in-frame only. The repertoire holds more than 25,000 clones, roughly four fifths seen once, with 25% to 30% in the top ten. Sequenced material: CD4+ or CD8+ T cells sorted from blood, taken in a trial of the OX40 agonist ivuxolimab. These receptors were obtained from an adult with an advanced solid tumor such as melanoma, head and neck, liver or kidney cancer.

This chain links TRBV28 with TRBJ1-5; 7 bases fit TRBD1. The CDR3 loop spans 14 amino acids. The V gene end was trimmed by 5 bases and the J gene end by 4 bases; junction bases not matched to a gene: 5. Germline CDR1 is MDHEN and CDR2 is SYDVKM. This chain's CDR3 is CASSPPTGNQPQHF. CDR3 bases: TGTGCCAGCAGTCCCCCGACAGGGAATCAGCCCCAGCATTTT.

The chain combines TRBV11-3 with TRBJ2-5; TRBD2 matches 9 bases. Germline CDR1 and CDR2: SGHNT and YENEEA. The CDR3 extends over 16 amino acids. Losses at the gene ends were 4 bases for V and 2 bases for J; bases not matched to a gene: 8. The CDR3 spells CASSSSGGWEQETQYF. CDR3 nucleotides: TGTGCCAGCAGCTCCAGCGGGGGGTGGGAACAAGAGACCCAGTACTTC.

This clone has only a few counts. The chain has TRBV5-6 and TRBJ2-7, with TRBD1 identical over 10 bases. J lost 5 bases, V lost 4 bases, and 9 bases had no gene match. The germline gives CDR1 SGHDT, CDR2 YYEEEE. The length of the CDR3 is 15 residues. The CDR3 bases are TGTGCCAGCAGCGGGGGACAGGGGATAAGCCACGAGCAGTACTTC. It translates to CASSGGQGISHEQYF.

The chain uses TRBV6-5 and TRBJ1-2; weak D call: TRBD1 (5 bases). Germline lookup yields CDR1 MNHEY and CDR2 SVGAGI. V lost 6 bases to trimming and J lost 4 bases, with 18 bases between them. This CDR3 region has 15 residues. The CDR3 loop is CASRQQVVGSYGYTF. The CDR3 DNA follows: TGTGCCAGCAGGCAACAGGTGGTGGGGAGCTATGGCTACACCTTC.

This chain connects TRBV19 to TRBJ2-4; 8 nucleotides match TRBD2. The V gene's germline CDR1 is LNHDA and CDR2 SQIVND (reference sequence). V dropped 6 bases and J dropped 7; count of bases not matched to a gene: 8. CDR3 length: 14 residues. The CDR3 loop is CASSHSGMGNIQYF. The DNA of the CDR3 is TGTGCCAGTAGCCATAGCGGGATGGGGAACATTCAGTACTTC.

V gene TRBV7-6 combines with J gene TRBJ2-7; the D is unclear. In germline, CDR1 is SGHVS, CDR2 FNYEAQ. The CDR3 is made up of 16 amino acids. Trimming took 5 bases from V and 0 from J, leaving 17 bases between them. In DNA form, the CDR3 reads TGTGCCAGCAGCCTAAAACCGACCGAGTTCTCCTACGAGCAGTACTTC. Amino acid sequence: CASSLKPTEFSYEQYF.

The table lists this clone with a count of one. V is TRBV18 and J is TRBJ1-1; D is unresolved. V was clipped by 5 bases and J by 0 bases, with 16 bases between them. Looked up from germline, CDR1 is KGHSH and CDR2 is LQKENI. The CDR3 length is 16 residues. This CDR3 reads CASSSPGLLMNTEAFF. Here the CDR3 DNA reads TGTGCCAGCTCATCCCCGGGTCTACTCATGAACACTGAAGCTTTCTTT.

The genes are TRBV4-1 and TRBJ2-7; maybe TRBD2 (5 bases). CDR3 size: 16 residues. Trimming cost V 1 base and J 3 bases, with 16 bases left between them. Germline CDR1 and CDR2: MGHRA and YSYEKL. The DNA for the CDR3 is TGCGCCAGCAGCCAAGGTCCGGGGATATCAATCTACGAGCAGTACTTC. Translating gives CASSQGPGISIYEQYF.

The sample holds a few counts of this clone. This CDR3 is CASSLVRTLGETQYF. The DNA of the CDR3 is TGTGCCAGCAGCTTAGTTAGGACACTGGGGGAGACCCAGTACTTC. This chain joins TRBV7-2 and TRBJ2-5, with a weak D call TRBD1 (5 bases). The CDR3 consists of 15 residues. Between the trimmed V and J ends, which lost 1 base and 5 bases, there was a span of 14 bases. CDR1 SGHTA and CDR2 FQGNSA come from the germline V gene.

The chain carries TRBV29-1 and TRBJ2-1, with D possibly being TRBD2 (6 bases). The CDR3 length is 16 residues. Trimming took off 3 bases at V and 4 bases at J, with 19 bases between the two ends. Germline assignment: CDR1 SQVTM and CDR2 ANQGSEA. The CDR3 DNA is TGCAGCGTTGACGTTGGTATATCAGCGGGTTACAATGAGCAGTTCTTC. This codes for CSVDVGISAGYNEQFF.